What follows is one T cell receptor (beta chain) and its context. A junction boundary mismatches the germline segment, possibly from a read error. Profiles of TCR beta VDJ and CDR3 were generated from a genomic DNA template. TCRdb re-derived calls from the reads in MiXCR, one entry per CDR3 protein. The sample carries more than 250,000 distinct CDR3 sequences, approximately 80% recorded once. This record belongs to a study of CD8+CD57+ T cells in acquired aplastic anemia. Study context: Isolated CD4+ and CD8+ cells, once sorted, yielded DNA averaging roughly 3.2 ug.

Whoever was chosen for sequencing had shown CD8+CD57+ cell expansion by flow cytometry. This clonotype was obtained from a human donor with aplastic anemia. Specimen: sorted CD4+, CD8+, or CD8+CD57+ T cells (not recorded which) from PBMCs.

CDR3 sequence: CASSSGHPCRRDHF. The CDR3 DNA reads as TGTGCCAGCAGCTCGGGACACCCCTGTCGTAGAGACCATTTT. V usage is TRBV7-9 and J usage is TRBJ2-3; D may be TRBD1 (6 bases). This CDR3 contains 14 residues. Germline values: CDR1 SEHNR, CDR2 FQNEAQ (reference sequence).